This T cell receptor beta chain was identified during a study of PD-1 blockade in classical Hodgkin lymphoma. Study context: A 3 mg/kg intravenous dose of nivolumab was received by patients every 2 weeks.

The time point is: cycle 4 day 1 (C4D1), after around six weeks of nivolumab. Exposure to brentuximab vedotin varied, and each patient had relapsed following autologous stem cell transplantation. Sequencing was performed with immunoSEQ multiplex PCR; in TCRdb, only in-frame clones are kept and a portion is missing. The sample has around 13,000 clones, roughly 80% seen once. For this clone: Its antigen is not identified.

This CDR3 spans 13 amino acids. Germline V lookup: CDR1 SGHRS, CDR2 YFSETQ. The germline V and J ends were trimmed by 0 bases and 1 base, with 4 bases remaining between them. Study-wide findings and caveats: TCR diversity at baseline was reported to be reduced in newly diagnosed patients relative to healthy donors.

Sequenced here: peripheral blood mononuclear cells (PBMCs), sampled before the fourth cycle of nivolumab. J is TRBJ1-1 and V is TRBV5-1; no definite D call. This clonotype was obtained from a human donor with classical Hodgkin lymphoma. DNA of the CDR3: TGCGCCAGCAGCTTGGCGGAGAACACTGAAGCTTTCTTT. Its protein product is CASSLAENTEAFF.